This T cell receptor (beta chain) was sequenced during a study of T cell responses to AZD1222 COVID-19 vaccine. The data were produced by immunoSEQ multiplex PCR, yet TCRdb's version contains in-frame clones alone and is incomplete. The data hold about 110,000 clones, with roughly 93% observed a single time. This clone appeared a single time. Its antigen is as yet unknown. Study outcomes and limitations: The donor group comprised mostly white British people and more females; the analysis possibly underestimated clonal diversity.

The sequencing here drew on peripheral blood, taken 28 days after the second AZD1222 dose. The TCR sequence derives from an adult who received the AZD1222 COVID-19 vaccine.

The CDR3 nucleotides read TGTGCCAGCAGCATTAGCGGGGGGGTTCTTGGGGAGCTGTTTTTT. Protein: CASSISGGVLGELFF. The chain couples TRBV11-3 to TRBJ2-2; 11 bases fit TRBD2. Looked up from germline, CDR1 is SGHNT and CDR2 is YENEEA. The CDR3 extends over 15 amino acids. Trimming took 5 bases from V and 8 from J; bases not matched to a gene: 7. Filled out from reference TRBV11-3 and TRBJ2-2, the complete variable domain reads EAGVVQSPRYKIIEKKQPVAFWCNPISGHNTLYWYLQNLGQGPELLIRYENEEAVDDSQLPKDRFSAERLKGVDSTLKIQPAELGDSAVYLCASSISGGVLGELFFGEGSRLTVL.